The 4 T cell receptor beta chains reported below all come from one sample, sequenced in a study of T cell repertoires in cytomegalovirus infection. TCRdb re-analysed the reads in MiXCR, keeping a single row per CDR3 protein. Of about 920,000 distinct CDR3 sequences in the sample, around 29% were seen once. Which antigens these TCRs recognize remains unknown. Specimen: cultured CD8+ T cells from PBMCs, collected from culture after CMV antigen stimulation. Receptors originate from a human donor in good health (CMV status not recorded). Some clones in this sample may be carry-over from other donors' samples.

V gene TRBV5-1 combines with J gene TRBJ1-1; D gene unclear. V lost 0 bases to trimming and J lost 1 base, with 7 bases between them. The CDR3 loop spans 14 amino acids. Germline V gene sequence: CDR1 SGHRS, CDR2 YFSETQ. The chain's CDR3 is CASSLGWANTEAFF. The CDR3 region has the DNA TGCGCCAGCAGCTTGGGCTGGGCGAACACTGAAGCTTTCTTT.

The chain combines TRBV12-3 or TRBV12-4 with TRBJ1-5; maybe TRBD1 (5 bases). The CDR3 runs 14 residues. Trimming cost V 5 bases and J 4 bases, with 12 bases left between them. For the CDR3, the DNA is TGTGCCAGCAGTGACGGGACGGCGAATCAGCCCCAGCATTTT. Translated: CASSDGTANQPQHF.

This clonotype was found many times. The chain links TRBV27 to TRBJ1-1; a possible D gene is TRBD1 (6 bases). The V gene's germline CDR1 is MNHEY and CDR2 SMNVEV (reference sequence). This CDR3 is built from 15 residues. The V and J ends lost 0 bases and 0 bases respectively, with 8 bases between them. In nucleotides, the CDR3 is TGTGCCAGCAGTTTATCGCAGGGGCTGAACACTGAAGCTTTCTTT. Translated, it gives CASSLSQGLNTEAFF.

The table lists this clonotype with a few counts. This rearrangement joins TRBV7-2 to TRBJ1-2; D uncertain. The CDR3 has 14 amino acids. Germline lookup yields CDR1 SGHTA and CDR2 FQGNSA. The V end was cut by 4 bases, the J end by 4 bases, with 13 bases between. CDR3 protein: CASSWQRGVYGYTF. The CDR3 region has the DNA TGTGCCAGCAGCTGGCAAAGAGGAGTCTATGGCTACACCTTC.